This passage covers 28 T cell receptor beta chains from one sample sequenced in a study of blood T cell repertoires in COVID-19. The table came from immunoSEQ multiplex PCR; TCRdb's copy has only in-frame clones and leaves some out. The sample includes approximately 160,000 clones, about 81% seen only once; the top ten take 9.5% to 13%. Sequencing was carried out using peripheral blood. The receptors here all came from a human donor in a cohort sampled during active COVID-19.

Only one count was recorded for this clone. The rearrangement links TRBV6-5 to TRBJ1-6; 9 bases fit TRBD1. Trimming at V came to 5 bases and at J to 10 bases, leaving 6 bases not matched to a gene. The CDR3 loop spans 14 amino acids. Germline V lookup: CDR1 MNHEY, CDR2 SVGAGI. CDR3 DNA sequence: TGTGCCAGCAGTCAGGACAGGGGCAACTCACCCCTCCACTTT. Amino acids: CASSQDRGNSPLHF.

This clone has just one count. V and J are TRBV19 and TRBJ2-7; D call uncertain. The germline V gene has CDR1 LNHDA and CDR2 SQIVND (reference sequence). Trimming took 5 bases from V and 4 from J, leaving 21 bases between them. CDR3 size: 16 residues. The CDR3 is CASSPRRGQWWYEQYF. CDR3 bases: TGTGCCAGTAGTCCCCGGAGAGGTCAATGGTGGTACGAGCAGTACTTC.

V usage is TRBV4-1 and J usage is TRBJ1-4; TRBD1 matches at 7 bases. Germline CDR1 reads MGHRA; CDR2 reads YSYEKL. The CDR3 totals 18 residues. Trimming removed 1 base from V and 1 base from J; junction bases left unmatched: 9. CDR3 nucleotides: TGCGCCAGCAGCCAAGTAACGAAGGGGGCCGGAACTAATGAAAAACTGTTTTTT. This gives the protein CASSQVTKGAGTNEKLFF.

The gene calls are TRBV19 and TRBJ1-2, with D possibly being TRBD1 (5 bases). The length of the CDR3 is 14 residues. From germline, CDR1 is LNHDA and CDR2 SQIVND (reference sequence). V gave up 5 bases and J gave up 0 bases, with 10 bases separating them. CDR3 DNA: TGTGCCAGTAGTTGGGGGGGAGCTAACTATGGCTACACCTTC. As protein: CASSWGGANYGYTF.

In its sample, this clone was seen a few times. The V call is TRBV6-5, the J call TRBJ1-1; D is unclear. Trimming removed 6 bases from V and 3 bases from J, with 11 bases in between. This CDR3 has 13 amino acids. CDR1 MNHEY and CDR2 SVGAGI come from the germline V gene. The CDR3 bases are TGTGCCAGCAGGGAGGCTCTAGACACTGAAGCTTTCTTT. It codes for CASREALDTEAFF.

The chain recombines TRBV5-6 with TRBJ2-1; maybe TRBD1 (5 bases). Germline V gene sequence: CDR1 SGHDT, CDR2 YYEEEE. The CDR3 runs 13 residues. With 4 bases removed from V and 15 bases from J, the gap between germline ends came to 20 bases. The CDR3 sequence is CASSPEGSRALFF. CDR3 nucleotide sequence: TGTGCCAGCAGCCCGGAAGGTAGCAGGGCCTTGTTCTTC.

This clone was found once. The gene calls are TRBV7-9 and TRBJ2-1, with 7 bases lining up with TRBD2. Looked up from germline, CDR1 is SEHNR and CDR2 is FQNEAQ (reference sequence). The CDR3 length is 17 residues. Trimming cost V 2 bases and J 2 bases; bases outside gene matches: 9. This chain's CDR3 is CASSLSGRGGAYNEQFF. The CDR3 bases are TGTGCCAGCAGCTTAAGTGGGCGCGGGGGAGCCTACAATGAGCAGTTCTTC.

As DNA, the CDR3 is TGTGCCAGCAGGTGGGGGGAGCCCTACGAGCAGTACTTC. Amino acid sequence: CASRWGEPYEQYF. The gene calls are TRBV6-5 and TRBJ2-7, with TRBD2 as a possible D gene (6 bases). The V and J ends lost 6 bases and 2 bases respectively, with 11 bases between them. Germline CDR1 reads MNHEY; CDR2 reads SVGAGI. This CDR3 spans 13 amino acids.

To note about this clone: An end of the junction differs from the germline gene, which may be a read error. The CDR3 sequence is CASSHPGQPSYEQYF. In DNA, the CDR3 is TGTGCTAGCAGCCACCCGGGACAGCCGTCCTACGAGCAGTACTTC. The chain carries TRBV7-7 and TRBJ2-7; 7 positions match TRBD1. CDR3 length: 15 amino acids. Germline values: CDR1 SSHAT, CDR2 FNYEAQ (reference sequence).

In nucleotides, the CDR3 is TGCGCCAGCAGCTTGGCGGGGGACTTTAATGAAAAACTGTTTTTT. Its translation: CASSLAGDFNEKLFF. V gene TRBV5-1 combines with J gene TRBJ1-4, with D perhaps matching TRBD1 (5 bases). CDR1 is SGHRS and CDR2 is YFSETQ in the germline V gene. The CDR3 consists of 15 residues. With 0 bases removed from V and 4 bases from J, the gap between germline ends came to 10 bases.

The chain couples TRBV30 to TRBJ1-5; 9 bases are a match to TRBD1. The CDR3 loop spans 15 amino acids. Germline V gene data show CDR1 as GTSNPN and CDR2 as SVGIG (reference sequence). The V segment lost 2 bases and the J segment 3 bases; nucleotides outside the gene matches: 5. DNA of the CDR3: TGTGCCTGGAGTTTTCGGACAGGGGTCAATCAGCCCCAGCATTTT. This sequence encodes CAWSFRTGVNQPQHF.

Only a few counts were recorded for this clone. This chain uses TRBV10-1 with TRBJ1-6; D possibly corresponds to TRBD1 (6 bases). V shed 0 bases and J shed 11 bases, with 11 bases lying between them. Germline-derived CDR1 and CDR2 are WNHNN and SYGVQD (reference sequence). The CDR3 runs 14 residues. The CDR3 reads CASSESMGATPLHF. In nucleotides, the CDR3 is TGCGCCAGCAGTGAGTCGATGGGGGCGACACCCCTCCACTTT.

The V gene is TRBV6-5, the J gene TRBJ2-7; 7 positions match TRBD2. This CDR3 is 14 amino acids long. The trim removed 6 bases at V and 5 bases at J, leaving 10 bases unmatched. Germline CDR1 and CDR2: MNHEY and SVGAGI. This CDR3 reads CASSVGRGYDEQYF. For the CDR3, the DNA is TGTGCCAGCAGCGTGGGGAGGGGTTACGACGAGCAGTACTTC.

The rearrangement links TRBV9 to TRBJ2-1; 10 nucleotides line up with TRBD2. The V segment lost 0 bases and the J segment 9 bases; nucleotides outside the gene matches: 12. Per the germline V gene, CDR1 is SGDLS and CDR2 is YYNGEE. This CDR3 is built from 17 residues. CDR3 loop: CASSVGDSGGARSEQFF. In DNA, the CDR3 is TGTGCCAGCAGCGTAGGGGACAGCGGGGGGGCCCGGAGTGAGCAGTTCTTC.

The V call is TRBV10-1, the J call TRBJ2-1; 9 bases agree with TRBD2. Germline CDR1 WNHNN, CDR2 SYGVQD (reference sequence). The CDR3 spans 15 residues. The V and J ends lost 3 bases and 3 bases, in that order; junction bases with no gene match: 3. CDR3 loop: CASSERAGGYNEQFF. The CDR3 DNA reads TGCGCCAGCAGTGAACGAGCGGGAGGCTACAATGAGCAGTTCTTC.

About this clone: Given the absence of the conserved phenylalanine or tryptophan at the CDR3 end, a read error is likely. The limits of the CDR3 on the DNA are not certain, so only TCRdb's listed CDR3 is given. The CDR3 sequence: CASSQGGTSGSLTL. The rearrangement links TRBV28 to TRBJ2-3; the table's TRBD2 call for D was not verified on the DNA. The CDR3 is 14 amino acids in total, end residues counted. The germline V gene has CDR1 MDHEN and CDR2 SYDVKM.

The rearrangement joins TRBV2 to TRBJ2-5, with D perhaps TRBD2 (6 bases). Germline CDR1 reads SNHLY; CDR2 reads FYNNEI. This CDR3 contains 14 residues. The V end was cut by 6 bases, the J end by 5 bases, with 16 bases between. The chain's CDR3 is CASRMGFGGETQYF. Here the CDR3 DNA reads TGTGCCAGCAGGATGGGTTTTGGGGGGGAGACCCAGTACTTC.

The rearrangement uses TRBV18 and TRBJ1-5, with D uncertain. V shed 3 bases and J shed 1 base, with 10 bases lying between them. The length of the CDR3 is 15 residues. The germline CDR1 and CDR2 sequences are KGHSH and LQKENI. CDR3 sequence (DNA): TGTGCCAGCTCACCGTCGACGGGAAGCAATCAGCCCCAGCATTTT. Translation gives CASSPSTGSNQPQHF.

This sequence joins TRBV6-5 and TRBJ1-1; D is perhaps TRBD1 (5 bases). CDR3 length equals 15 residues. Germline V gene sequence: CDR1 MNHEY, CDR2 SVGAGI. Trimming cost V 2 bases and J 10 bases, with 20 bases left between them. The CDR3 sequence: CASSYGRVRAKGAFF. As DNA, the CDR3 is TGTGCCAGCAGTTACGGCAGGGTACGTGCTAAAGGAGCTTTCTTT.

The chain carries TRBV5-1 and TRBJ2-2; 11 bases are a match to TRBD1. This CDR3 is 15 amino acids long. Germline CDR1 is SGHRS and CDR2 is YFSETQ. With 2 bases clipped from V and 6 bases from J, the junction kept 3 bases outside the gene matches. CDR3 region: CASSFGQGAAGELFF. The CDR3 coding sequence is TGCGCCAGCAGCTTTGGACAGGGGGCTGCCGGGGAGCTGTTTTTT.

The chain uses TRBV27 and TRBJ2-3; the match to TRBD1 covers 7 bases. J was trimmed by 4 bases and V by 8 bases; bases with no gene match: 6. The CDR3 sequence is 13 residues long. CDR1 MNHEY and CDR2 SMNVEV come from the germline V gene (reference sequence). The CDR3, as DNA: TGTGCCAGCGCCCAGACAGGGCCAGATACGCAGTATTTT. Protein: CASAQTGPDTQYF.

The J gene is TRBJ2-3, the V gene TRBV2; tentatively, D is TRBD2 (6 bases). Trimming removed 2 bases at V and 1 base at J, with 13 bases between. Germline-derived CDR1 and CDR2 are SNHLY and FYNNEI. CDR3 length: 16 amino acids. The CDR3 spells CASSEMRGPGTDTQYF. The CDR3 bases are TGTGCCAGCAGTGAAATGCGGGGACCCGGCACAGATACGCAGTATTTT.

V gene TRBV18 combines with J gene TRBJ1-2; 8 positions match TRBD1. V lost 3 bases and J lost 4; bases outside the gene matches: 7. Germline V CDR1 and CDR2: KGHSH, LQKENI. This CDR3 region has 15 residues. The DNA for the CDR3 is TGTGCCAGCTCACCGTCAAGACAGGGGCTCTATGGCTACACCTTC. Its translation is CASSPSRQGLYGYTF.

The rearrangement uses TRBV5-6 and TRBJ2-1; TRBD2 agrees at 8 bases. Per germline, CDR1 SGHDT and CDR2 YYEEEE. The V segment lost 4 bases and the J segment 4 bases; nucleotides outside the gene matches: 10. The CDR3 is 16 amino acids. The CDR3 loop reads CASSGRLAGGYNEQFF. In DNA, the CDR3 is TGTGCCAGCAGCGGCAGGCTAGCGGGCGGTTACAATGAGCAGTTCTTC.

This clone was observed once. V and J are TRBV11-2 and TRBJ1-6, with 7 bases matching TRBD1. Trimming at V came to 5 bases and at J to 7 bases, leaving 8 bases not matched to a gene. Germline CDR1 SGHAT, CDR2 FQNNGV. The CDR3 contains 15 residues. This chain's CDR3 is CASSLTQGLNSPLHF. For the CDR3, the DNA is TGTGCCAGCAGCCTAACACAGGGGTTGAATTCACCCCTCCACTTT.

The V gene is TRBV6-1, the J gene TRBJ2-7; 9 bases map to TRBD1. V lost 7 bases to trimming and J lost 4 bases; unmatched junction nucleotides: 5. Germline assignment: CDR1 MNHNS and CDR2 SASEGT. This CDR3 contains 13 residues. The CDR3 is CASNRDRVYEQYF. The CDR3 coding sequence is TGTGCCAGCAATAGGGACAGGGTGTACGAGCAGTACTTC.

This sequence joins TRBV2 and TRBJ1-6; 8 bases match TRBD1. The CDR3 is 13 residues long. V lost 3 bases to trimming and J lost 10 bases; unmatched junction nucleotides: 2. Germline lookup yields CDR1 SNHLY and CDR2 FYNNEI. As DNA, the CDR3 is TGTGCCAGCAGTGAGGCAGGGGGCTCACCCCTCCACTTT. Translated, it gives CASSEAGGSPLHF.

About this clone: Other nucleotide sequences from this sample produce the same CDR3. This sequence joins TRBV27 and TRBJ1-2; TRBD1 might be the D (6 bases). V lost 5 bases and J lost 6, with 7 bases in between. Germline assignment: CDR1 MNHEY and CDR2 SMNVEV (reference sequence). The CDR3 has 11 amino acids. The CDR3 region is CASSAGDGYTF. CDR3 nucleotides: TGTGCCAGCAGTGCAGGGGATGGCTACACCTTC.